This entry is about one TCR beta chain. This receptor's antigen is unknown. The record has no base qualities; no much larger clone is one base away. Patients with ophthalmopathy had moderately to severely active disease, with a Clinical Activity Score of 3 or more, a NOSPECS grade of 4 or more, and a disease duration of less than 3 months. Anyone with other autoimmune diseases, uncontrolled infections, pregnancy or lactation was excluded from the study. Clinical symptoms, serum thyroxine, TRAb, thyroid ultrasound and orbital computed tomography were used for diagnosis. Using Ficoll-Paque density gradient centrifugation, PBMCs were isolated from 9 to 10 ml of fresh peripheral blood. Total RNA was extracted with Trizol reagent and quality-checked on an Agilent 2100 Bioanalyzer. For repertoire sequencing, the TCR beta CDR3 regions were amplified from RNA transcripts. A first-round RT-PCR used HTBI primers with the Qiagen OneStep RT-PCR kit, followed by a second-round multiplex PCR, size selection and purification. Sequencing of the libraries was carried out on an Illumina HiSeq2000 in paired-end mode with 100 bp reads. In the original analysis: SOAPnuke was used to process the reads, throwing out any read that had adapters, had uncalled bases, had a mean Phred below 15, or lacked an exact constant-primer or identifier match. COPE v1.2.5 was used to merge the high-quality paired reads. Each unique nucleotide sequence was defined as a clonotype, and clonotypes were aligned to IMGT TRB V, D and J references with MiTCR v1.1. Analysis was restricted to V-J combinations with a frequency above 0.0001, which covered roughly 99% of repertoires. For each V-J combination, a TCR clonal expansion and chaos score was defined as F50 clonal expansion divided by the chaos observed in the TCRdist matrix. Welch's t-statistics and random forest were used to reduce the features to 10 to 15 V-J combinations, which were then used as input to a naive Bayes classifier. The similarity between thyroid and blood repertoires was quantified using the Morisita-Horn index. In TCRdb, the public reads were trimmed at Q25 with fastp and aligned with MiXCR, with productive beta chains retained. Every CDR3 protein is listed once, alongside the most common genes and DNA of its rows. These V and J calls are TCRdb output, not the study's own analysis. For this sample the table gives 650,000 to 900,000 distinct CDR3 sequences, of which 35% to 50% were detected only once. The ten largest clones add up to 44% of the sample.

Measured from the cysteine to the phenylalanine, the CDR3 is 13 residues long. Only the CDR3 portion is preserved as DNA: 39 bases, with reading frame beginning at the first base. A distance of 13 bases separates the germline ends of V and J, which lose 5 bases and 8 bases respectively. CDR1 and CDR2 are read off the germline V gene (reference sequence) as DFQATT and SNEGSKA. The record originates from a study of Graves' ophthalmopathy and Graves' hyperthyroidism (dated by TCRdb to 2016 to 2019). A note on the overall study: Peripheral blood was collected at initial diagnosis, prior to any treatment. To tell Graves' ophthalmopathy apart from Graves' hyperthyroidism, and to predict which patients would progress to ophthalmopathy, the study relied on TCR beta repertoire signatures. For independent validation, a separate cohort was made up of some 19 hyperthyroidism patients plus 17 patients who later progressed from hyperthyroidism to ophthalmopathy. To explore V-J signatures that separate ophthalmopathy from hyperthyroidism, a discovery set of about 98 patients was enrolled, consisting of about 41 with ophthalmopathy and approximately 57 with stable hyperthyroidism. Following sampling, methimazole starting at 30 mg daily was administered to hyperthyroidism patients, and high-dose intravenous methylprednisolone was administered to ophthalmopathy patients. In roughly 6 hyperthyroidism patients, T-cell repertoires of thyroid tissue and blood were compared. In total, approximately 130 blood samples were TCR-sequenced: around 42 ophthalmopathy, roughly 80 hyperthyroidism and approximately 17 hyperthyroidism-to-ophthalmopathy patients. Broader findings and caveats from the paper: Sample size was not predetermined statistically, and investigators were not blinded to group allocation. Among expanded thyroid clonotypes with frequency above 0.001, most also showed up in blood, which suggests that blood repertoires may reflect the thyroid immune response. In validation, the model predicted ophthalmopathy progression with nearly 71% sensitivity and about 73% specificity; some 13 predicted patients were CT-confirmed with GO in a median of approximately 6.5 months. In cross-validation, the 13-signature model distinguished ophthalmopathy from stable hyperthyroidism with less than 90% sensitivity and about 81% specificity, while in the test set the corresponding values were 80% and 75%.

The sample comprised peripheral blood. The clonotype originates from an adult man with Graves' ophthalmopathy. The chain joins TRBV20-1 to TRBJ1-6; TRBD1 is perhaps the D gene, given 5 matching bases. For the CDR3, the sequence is CSAPWGNDSPLHF. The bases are TGCAGTGCTCCCTGGGGGAATGATTCACCCCTCCACTTT.